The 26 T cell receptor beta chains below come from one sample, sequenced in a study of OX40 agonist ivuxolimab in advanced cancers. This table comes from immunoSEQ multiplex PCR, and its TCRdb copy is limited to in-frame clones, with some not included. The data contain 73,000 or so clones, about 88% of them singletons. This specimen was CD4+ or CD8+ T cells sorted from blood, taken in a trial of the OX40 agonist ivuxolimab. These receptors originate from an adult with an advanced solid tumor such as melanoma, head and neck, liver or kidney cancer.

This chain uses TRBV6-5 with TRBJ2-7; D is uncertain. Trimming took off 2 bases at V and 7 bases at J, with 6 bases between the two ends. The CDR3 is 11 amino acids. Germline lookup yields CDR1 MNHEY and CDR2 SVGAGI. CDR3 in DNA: TGTGCCAGCAGTTACCAAGGAGAGCAGTACTTC. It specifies CASSYQGEQYF.

The CDR3 DNA sequence: TGCGCCAGCAGCCACCTCATGACGACAGGGTCGGGAAACACCATATATTTT. Its protein product is CASSHLMTTGSGNTIYF. V is TRBV4-1 and J is TRBJ1-3; 7 bases align to TRBD1. From germline, CDR1 is MGHRA and CDR2 YSYEKL. The ends lost 3 bases at V and 4 bases at J; junction bases unmatched: 12. CDR3 size: 17 residues.

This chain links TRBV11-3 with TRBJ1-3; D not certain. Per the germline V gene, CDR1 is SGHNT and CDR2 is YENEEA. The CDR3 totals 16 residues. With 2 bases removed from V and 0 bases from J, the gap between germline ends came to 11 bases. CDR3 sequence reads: CASSLTIGPSGNTIYF. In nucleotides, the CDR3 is TGTGCCAGCAGCTTAACTATCGGACCCTCTGGAAACACCATATATTTT.

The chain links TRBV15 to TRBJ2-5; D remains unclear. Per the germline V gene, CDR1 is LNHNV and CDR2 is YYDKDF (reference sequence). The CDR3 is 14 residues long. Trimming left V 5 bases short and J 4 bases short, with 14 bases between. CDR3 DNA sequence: TGTGCCACCAGCGGGCCCGGGTCCCGAGAGACCCAGTACTTC. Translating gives CATSGPGSRETQYF.

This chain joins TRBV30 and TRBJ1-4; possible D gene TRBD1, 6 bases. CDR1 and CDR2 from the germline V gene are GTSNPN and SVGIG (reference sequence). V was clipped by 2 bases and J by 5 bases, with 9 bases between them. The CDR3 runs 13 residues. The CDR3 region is CAWSRGGNEKLFF. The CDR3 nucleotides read TGTGCCTGGAGTAGGGGGGGGAATGAAAAACTGTTTTTT.

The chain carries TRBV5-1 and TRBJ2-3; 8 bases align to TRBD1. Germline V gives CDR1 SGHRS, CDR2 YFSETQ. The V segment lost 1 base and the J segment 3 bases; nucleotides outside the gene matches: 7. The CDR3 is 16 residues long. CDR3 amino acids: CASSLSGGAATDTQYF. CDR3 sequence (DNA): TGCGCCAGCAGCTTGTCAGGGGGCGCGGCGACAGATACGCAGTATTTT.

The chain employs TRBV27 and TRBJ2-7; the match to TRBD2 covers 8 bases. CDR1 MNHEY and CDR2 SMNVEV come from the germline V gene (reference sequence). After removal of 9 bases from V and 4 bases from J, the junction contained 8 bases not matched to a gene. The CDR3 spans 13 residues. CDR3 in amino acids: CASRTGTSYEQYF. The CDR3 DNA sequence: TGTGCCAGTCGGACCGGGACTAGTTACGAGCAGTACTTC.

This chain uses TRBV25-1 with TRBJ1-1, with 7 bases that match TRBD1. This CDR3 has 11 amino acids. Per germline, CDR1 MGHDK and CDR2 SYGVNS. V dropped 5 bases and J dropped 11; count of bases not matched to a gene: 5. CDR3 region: CASSLTGYAFF. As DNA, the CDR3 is TGTGCCAGCAGTCTGACAGGGTACGCTTTCTTT.

The CDR3 protein is CASSLINKQGTAGEPQHF. For the CDR3, the DNA is TGTGCCAGCAGCTTAATCAATAAACAGGGCACCGCGGGGGAGCCCCAGCATTTT. This rearrangement joins TRBV7-9 to TRBJ1-5, with a weak D call TRBD1 (6 bases). The germline V and J ends were trimmed by 2 bases and 8 bases, with 25 bases remaining between them. The germline V gene encodes CDR1 SEHNR and CDR2 FQNEAQ (reference sequence). This CDR3 is built from 18 residues.

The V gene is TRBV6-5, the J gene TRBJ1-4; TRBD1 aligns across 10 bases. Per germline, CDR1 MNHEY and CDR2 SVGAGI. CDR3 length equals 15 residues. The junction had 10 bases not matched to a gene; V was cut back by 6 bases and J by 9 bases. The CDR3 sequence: CASSLVGDRGKKLFF. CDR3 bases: TGTGCCAGCAGCCTGGTAGGGGACAGGGGTAAAAAACTGTTTTTT.

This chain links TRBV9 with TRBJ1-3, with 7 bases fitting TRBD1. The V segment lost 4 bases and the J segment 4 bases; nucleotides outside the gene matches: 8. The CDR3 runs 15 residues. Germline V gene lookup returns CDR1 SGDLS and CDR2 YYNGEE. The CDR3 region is CASSPGQLRGNTIYF. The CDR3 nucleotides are TGTGCCAGCAGCCCGGGACAGCTAAGAGGAAACACCATATATTTT.

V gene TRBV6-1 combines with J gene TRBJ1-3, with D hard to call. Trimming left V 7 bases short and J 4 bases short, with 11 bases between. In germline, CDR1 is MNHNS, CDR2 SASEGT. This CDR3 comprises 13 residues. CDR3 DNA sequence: TGTGCCAGCATCCTGGACTGGGGAAACACCATATATTTT. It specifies CASILDWGNTIYF.

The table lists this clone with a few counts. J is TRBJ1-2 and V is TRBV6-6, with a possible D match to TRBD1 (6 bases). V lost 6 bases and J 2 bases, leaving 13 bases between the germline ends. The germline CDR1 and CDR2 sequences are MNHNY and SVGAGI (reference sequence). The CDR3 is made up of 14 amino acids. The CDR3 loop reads CASRGGSRNYGYTF. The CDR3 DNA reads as TGTGCCAGCAGAGGGGGGTCACGGAACTATGGCTACACCTTC.

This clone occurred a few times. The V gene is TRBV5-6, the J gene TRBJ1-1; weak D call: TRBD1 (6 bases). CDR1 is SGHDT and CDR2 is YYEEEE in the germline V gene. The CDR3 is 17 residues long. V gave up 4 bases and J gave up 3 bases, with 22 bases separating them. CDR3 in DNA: TGTGCCAGCAGCAGGAGGACAGAGAGGAGGTCCGACACTGAAGCTTTCTTT. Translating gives CASSRRTERRSDTEAFF.

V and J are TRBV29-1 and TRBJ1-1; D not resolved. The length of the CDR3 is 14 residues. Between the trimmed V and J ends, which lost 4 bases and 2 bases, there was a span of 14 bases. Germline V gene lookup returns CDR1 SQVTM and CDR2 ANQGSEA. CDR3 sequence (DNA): TGCAGCGTTGTCGACACGACTTCCAACACTGAAGCTTTCTTT. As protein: CSVVDTTSNTEAFF.

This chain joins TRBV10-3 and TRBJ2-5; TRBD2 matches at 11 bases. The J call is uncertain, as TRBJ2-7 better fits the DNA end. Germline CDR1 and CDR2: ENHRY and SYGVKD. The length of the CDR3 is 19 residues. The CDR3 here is CAISEGLAGGSDNPYEQYF. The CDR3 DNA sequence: TGTGCCATCAGTGAAGGCCTAGCGGGGGGCTCCGACAATCCCTACGAGCAGTACTTC.

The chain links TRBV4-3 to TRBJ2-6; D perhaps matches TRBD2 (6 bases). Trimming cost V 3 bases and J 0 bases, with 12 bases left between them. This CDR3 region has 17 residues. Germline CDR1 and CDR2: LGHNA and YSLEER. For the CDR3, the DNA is TGCGCCAGCAGCCACCTTGGAGGGGTCTCTGGGGCCAACGTCCTGACTTTC. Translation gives CASSHLGGVSGANVLTF.

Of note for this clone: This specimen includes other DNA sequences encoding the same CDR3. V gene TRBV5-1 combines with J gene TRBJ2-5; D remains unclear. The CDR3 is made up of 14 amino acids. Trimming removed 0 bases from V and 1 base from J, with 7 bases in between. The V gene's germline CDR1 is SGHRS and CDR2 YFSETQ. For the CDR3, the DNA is TGCGCCAGCAGCTTGGGGGGTACCCAAGAGACCCAGTACTTC. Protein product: CASSLGGTQETQYF.

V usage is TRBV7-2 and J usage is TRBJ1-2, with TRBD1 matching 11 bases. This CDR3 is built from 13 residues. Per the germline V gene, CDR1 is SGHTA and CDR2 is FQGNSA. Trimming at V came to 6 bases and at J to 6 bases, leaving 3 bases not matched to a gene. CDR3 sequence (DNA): TGTGCCAGCAGGGACAGGGGGCTCGATGGCTACACCTTC. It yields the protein CASRDRGLDGYTF.

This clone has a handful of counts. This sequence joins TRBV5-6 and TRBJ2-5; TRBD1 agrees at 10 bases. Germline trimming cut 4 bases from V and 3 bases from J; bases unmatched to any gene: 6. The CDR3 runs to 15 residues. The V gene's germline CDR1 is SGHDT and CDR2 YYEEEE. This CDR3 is CASSPRQGAKETQYF. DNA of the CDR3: TGTGCCAGCAGCCCACGACAGGGGGCAAAAGAGACCCAGTACTTC.

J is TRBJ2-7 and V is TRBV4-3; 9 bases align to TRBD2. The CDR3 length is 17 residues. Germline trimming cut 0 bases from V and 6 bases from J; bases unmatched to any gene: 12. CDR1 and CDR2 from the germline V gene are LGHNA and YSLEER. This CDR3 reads CASSQDEEASGVSEQYF. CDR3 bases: TGCGCCAGCAGCCAAGATGAGGAGGCTAGCGGGGTCTCCGAGCAGTACTTC.

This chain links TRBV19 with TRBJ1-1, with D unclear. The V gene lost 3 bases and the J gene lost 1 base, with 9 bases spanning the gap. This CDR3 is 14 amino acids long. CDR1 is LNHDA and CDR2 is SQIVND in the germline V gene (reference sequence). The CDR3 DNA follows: TGTGCCAGTAGTATCCGGGGAACGAACACTGAAGCTTTCTTT. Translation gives CASSIRGTNTEAFF.

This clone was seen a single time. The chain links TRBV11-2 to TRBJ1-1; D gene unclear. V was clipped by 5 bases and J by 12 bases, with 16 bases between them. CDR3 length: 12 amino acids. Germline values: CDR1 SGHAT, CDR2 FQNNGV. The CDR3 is CASSPSRLVTFF. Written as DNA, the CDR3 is TGTGCCAGCAGCCCAAGCAGGTTGGTGACTTTCTTT.

The CDR3 loop is CASSPGRGSTGELFF. CDR3 nucleotide sequence: TGTGCCAGCAGCCCCGGCAGGGGAAGCACCGGGGAGCTGTTTTTT. This chain connects TRBV7-3 to TRBJ2-2, with D maybe TRBD1 (6 bases). The CDR3 runs to 15 residues. CDR1 and CDR2 (germline): SGHTA, FQGTGA. The V and J ends lost 5 bases and 4 bases respectively, with 14 bases between them. The whole variable domain, filled in from reference TRBV7-3 and TRBJ2-2, reads GAGVSQTPSNKVTEKGKYVELRCDPISGHTALYWYRQSLGQGPEFLIYFQGTGAADDSGLPNDRFFAVRPEGSVSTLKIQRTERGDSAVYLCASSPGRGSTGELFFGEGSRLTVL.

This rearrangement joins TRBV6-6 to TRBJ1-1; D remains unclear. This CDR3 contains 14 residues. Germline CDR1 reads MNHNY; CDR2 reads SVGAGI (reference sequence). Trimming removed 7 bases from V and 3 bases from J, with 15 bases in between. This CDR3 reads CASIHPEKYTEAFF. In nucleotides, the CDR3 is TGTGCCAGCATCCACCCAGAGAAATACACTGAAGCTTTCTTT.

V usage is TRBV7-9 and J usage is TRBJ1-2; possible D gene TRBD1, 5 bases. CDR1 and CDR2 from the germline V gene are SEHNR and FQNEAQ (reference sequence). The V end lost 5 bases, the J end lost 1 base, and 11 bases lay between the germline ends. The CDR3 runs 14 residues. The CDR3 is CASSTDTINYGYTF. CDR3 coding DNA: TGTGCCAGCAGCACGGACACGATTAACTATGGCTACACCTTC.